Listed here are 16 T cell receptor beta chains from one sample, sequenced in a study of T-cell memory formation after mild COVID-19. TCRdb reanalysed the 5' RACE reads using MiXCR and keeps one entry per CDR3 protein. Altogether a few hundred thousand distinct CDR3 sequences are present, under 20% being singletons, with the ten largest covering around a fifth. The sample comprised PBMCs or a T cell subset sorted from them (not recorded which). Every receptor here comes from a man aged 18 to 29 who had mild COVID-19 (a few samples of this study predate the infection). Cell type and time point are not known.

This clonotype was seen a single time. The V and J genes are TRBV20-1 and TRBJ2-5; 8 nucleotides line up with TRBD2. Germline V gene data show CDR1 as DFQATT and CDR2 as SNEGSKA (reference sequence). J lost 1 base, V lost 3 bases, and 7 bases had no gene match. This CDR3 is built from 15 residues. The CDR3 loop is CSASKLAGFQETQYF. For the CDR3, the DNA is TGCAGTGCTAGTAAGCTAGCGGGTTTCCAAGAGACCCAGTACTTC.

V and J are TRBV6-5 and TRBJ1-5; D might be TRBD1 (6 bases). The V end was cut by 6 bases, the J end by 9 bases, with 15 bases between. This CDR3 spans 13 amino acids. The V gene's germline CDR1 is MNHEY and CDR2 SVGAGI. The CDR3 DNA sequence: TGTGCCAGCAGACCGACAGGCTGGGGGCCCCAGCATTTT. Its protein product is CASRPTGWGPQHF.

This clonotype came up a few times. The V and J genes are TRBV11-2 and TRBJ2-2, with D unresolved. The CDR3 totals 15 residues. V was trimmed by 3 bases and J by 2 bases, leaving 10 bases between them. The germline V gene encodes CDR1 SGHAT and CDR2 FQNNGV. The CDR3 coding sequence is TGTGCCAGCAGCTTCGGACCCAGCAACACCGGGGAGCTGTTTTTT. The encoded protein is CASSFGPSNTGELFF.

The chain links TRBV11-3 to TRBJ2-3; D not resolved. This CDR3 spans 12 amino acids. CDR1 and CDR2 (germline): SGHNT, YENEEA. V was shortened by 7 bases and J by 6 bases, with 11 bases between the two germline ends. CDR3 nucleotides: TGTGCCAGCAAGGGTCGAGCTGATACGCAGTATTTT. It codes for CASKGRADTQYF. The full variable domain, with the rest looked up from reference TRBV11-3 and TRBJ2-3, is EAGVVQSPRYKIIEKKQPVAFWCNPISGHNTLYWYLQNLGQGPELLIRYENEEAVDDSQLPKDRFSAERLKGVDSTLKIQPAELGDSAVYLCASKGRADTQYFGPGTRLTVL.

This clonotype was seen a handful of times. The J gene is TRBJ2-5, the V gene TRBV11-2, with 8 bases matching TRBD1. Losses at the gene ends were 7 bases for V and 5 bases for J; bases not matched to a gene: 0. The CDR3 contains 11 residues. Germline CDR1 and CDR2: SGHAT and FQNNGV. The CDR3 here is CASNRGETQYF. In DNA, the CDR3 is TGTGCCAGCAACAGGGGGGAGACCCAGTACTTC.

The rearrangement uses TRBV7-2 and TRBJ1-2; D ambiguous. V lost 1 base to trimming and J lost 7 bases, with 10 bases between them. This CDR3 is 13 amino acids long. In germline, CDR1 is SGHTA, CDR2 FQGNSA. The CDR3 is CASSLGRAGGYTF. In DNA form, the CDR3 reads TGTGCCAGCAGCTTAGGTCGTGCGGGTGGCTACACCTTC.

This clonotype was seen once. The chain joins TRBV12-3 or TRBV12-4 to TRBJ1-2; 7 bases are a match to TRBD1. Trimming removed 5 bases from V and 7 bases from J; junction bases left unmatched: 7. The CDR3 is 13 residues long. CDR3 sequence: CASSPDRELGYTF. The CDR3 nucleotides read TGTGCCAGCAGTCCTGACAGGGAGCTTGGCTACACCTTC.

The chain uses TRBV28 and TRBJ2-5; 7 bases agree with TRBD2. The CDR3 extends over 12 amino acids. Germline V CDR1 and CDR2: MDHEN, SYDVKM. V lost 7 bases, J lost 4 bases, and 3 bases stayed unmatched. The CDR3 loop is CASIGGRETQYF. Here the CDR3 DNA reads TGTGCCAGCATCGGGGGGAGAGAGACCCAGTACTTC. The complete variable domain, with remaining parts taken from reference TRBV28 and TRBJ2-5, reads DVKVTQSSRYLVKRTGEKVFLECVQDMDHENMFWYRQDPGLGLRLIYFSYDVKMKEKGDIPEGYSVSREKKERFSLILESASTNQTSMYLCASIGGRETQYFGPGTRLLVL.

This clonotype was detected only a few times. The rearrangement uses TRBV7-9 and TRBJ2-2; no clear D gene. Germline-derived CDR1 and CDR2 are SEHNR and FQNEAQ (reference sequence). V was pared by 2 bases and J by 6 bases, with 7 bases between. This CDR3 comprises 13 residues. The CDR3 DNA is TGTGCCAGCAGCTTATCTAGTTCCGGGGAGCTGTTTTTT. Protein sequence: CASSLSSSGELFF.

The chain links TRBV2 to TRBJ1-1; D is uncertain. The CDR3 is 10 residues long. Between the trimmed V and J ends, which lost 11 bases and 11 bases, there was a span of 15 bases. Germline assignment: CDR1 SNHLY and CDR2 FYNNEI. The CDR3 spells CAAGRTGAFF. CDR3 nucleotides: TGTGCCGCAGGCCGGACGGGGGCTTTCTTT.

This clonotype has ten or more counts. The chain uses TRBV12-3 or TRBV12-4 and TRBJ1-3; weak D call: TRBD1 (5 bases). V lost 6 bases and J 4 bases, leaving 13 bases between the germline ends. The CDR3 extends over 14 amino acids. The CDR3 coding sequence is TGTGCCAGCAGACCCGGGACCCTGGGAAACACCATATATTTT. Translated: CASRPGTLGNTIYF.

This clonotype has only a few counts. The J gene is TRBJ2-1, the V gene TRBV5-5; TRBD2 is a possible D gene (5 bases). CDR3 length equals 13 residues. Germline loops: CDR1 SGHKS, CDR2 YYEKEE (reference sequence). V dropped 6 bases and J dropped 9 bases, with 16 bases sitting between them. As DNA, the CDR3 is TGTGCCAGCAAGTTTAGCGTAGACTTTGAGCAGTTCTTC. It is translated as CASKFSVDFEQFF. The entire variable domain, with the rest obtained from reference TRBV5-5 and TRBJ2-1, is as follows: DAGVTQSPTHLIKTRGQQVTLRCSPISGHKSVSWYQQVLGQGPQFIFQYYEKEERGRGNFPDRFSARQFPNYSSELNVNALLLGDSALYLCASKFSVDFEQFFGPGTRLTVL.

The chain joins TRBV9 to TRBJ1-1, with no clear D. There are 15 residues in the CDR3. Germline V lookup: CDR1 SGDLS, CDR2 YYNGEE. Trimming shortened V by 0 bases and J by 1 base, and 10 bases separated the two germline ends. CDR3 region: CASSVEGSGNTEAFF. The CDR3, as DNA: TGTGCCAGCAGCGTAGAAGGCAGTGGGAACACTGAAGCTTTCTTT.

This clonotype came up a few times. This rearrangement joins TRBV7-2 to TRBJ2-3; 10 bases align to TRBD2. The J segment lost 6 bases and the V segment lost 2 bases, leaving 2 bases of the junction unmatched. The CDR3 runs 14 residues. The germline V gene encodes CDR1 SGHTA and CDR2 FQGNSA. The CDR3 protein is CASSLKLAGDTQYF. CDR3 in DNA: TGTGCCAGCAGCTTAAAACTAGCGGGGGATACGCAGTATTTT.

The chain recombines TRBV7-9 with TRBJ2-5, with 11 bases lining up with TRBD1. Germline CDR1 SEHNR, CDR2 FQNEAQ (reference sequence). The V segment lost 5 bases and the J segment 5 bases; nucleotides outside the gene matches: 10. CDR3 length: 16 amino acids. In nucleotides, the CDR3 is TGTGCCAGCAGCCCGGACAGGGGGCTTCAGTATGAGACCCAGTACTTC. This gives the protein CASSPDRGLQYETQYF. The entire variable domain, with the rest obtained from reference TRBV7-9 and TRBJ2-5, is as follows: DTGVSQNPRHKITKRGQNVTFRCDPISEHNRLYWYRQTLGQGPEFLTYFQNEAQLEKSRLLSDRFSAERPKGSFSTLEIQRTEQGDSAMYLCASSPDRGLQYETQYFGPGTRLLVL.

The table lists this clonotype with many counts. This rearrangement joins TRBV5-1 to TRBJ2-1, with 7 bases lining up with TRBD1. Germline loops: CDR1 SGHRS, CDR2 YFSETQ. The CDR3 is 13 residues long. J lost 15 bases, V lost 4 bases, and 13 bases had no gene match. The CDR3 bases are TGCGCCAGCAGCCCAGACAGGGCTCTATTATGGTTCTTC. Its protein is CASSPDRALLWFF. The complete variable domain, with remaining parts taken from reference TRBV5-1 and TRBJ2-1, reads KAGVTQTPRYLIKTRGQQVTLSCSPISGHRSVSWYQQTPGQGLQFLFEYFSETQRNKGNFPGRFSGRQFSNSRSEMNVSTLELGDSALYLCASSPDRALLWFFGPGTRLTVL.